The 18 T cell receptor beta chains below all came from one sample that was sequenced in a study of CXCR3-negative and CXCR3-positive naive CD8 T cells. Overall study results and limits: Hydrophobicity of TRB CDR3s was greater in CXCR3-positive naive cells than in CXCR3-negative naive cells.

The study made its TRB cDNA libraries by 5' RACE, adding UMI labels. TCRdb re-called the 5' RACE reads; every CDR3 protein appears as one record, without DNA. Its listing shows several thousand distinct CDR3 sequences. Their cognate antigens are unknown. Sequenced material: naive CXCR3+ CD8+ T cells from blood. Noted subset: CD45RO-CCR7+CD27+CD95- naive CD8+ T cells expressing CXCR3 (TNR3+). The receptor set was obtained from a human donor in good health. Some clones in this sample may be carry-over from other donors' samples.

Its frequency marks this clonotype as medium-sized. The gene calls are TRBV7-2 and TRBJ1-5; TCRdb outputs TRBD1, but without DNA this stays unchecked. The CDR3 runs to 15 residues. Germline V gene data show CDR1 as SGHTA and CDR2 as FQGNSA. The CDR3 protein is CASSLIGRGRQPQHF.

The V gene is TRBV13, the J gene TRBJ1-1; TCRdb designates TRBD1, a call that cannot be tested without DNA. The CDR3 sequence is 17 residues long. Germline CDR1 PRHDT, CDR2 FYEKMQ (reference sequence). The CDR3 is CASNEFRDRGRDTEAFF. Complete variable domain (other parts from reference TRBV13 and TRBJ1-1): AAGVIQSPRHLIKEKRETATLKCYPIPRHDTVYWYQQGPGQDPQFLISFYEKMQSDKGSIPDRFSAQQFSDYHSELNMSSLELGDSALYFCASNEFRDRGRDTEAFFGQGTRLTVV.

Considering frequency, this clonotype is medium-sized (0.01 to 0.1%). This sequence joins TRBV29-1 and TRBJ2-1; TCRdb's D call, TRBD2, is unchecked because there is no DNA. This CDR3 has 15 amino acids. Per the germline V gene, CDR1 is SQVTM and CDR2 is ANQGSEA. The CDR3 loop is CSVLPPQPSYNEQFF.

The V call is TRBV29-1, the J call TRBJ1-2. In germline, CDR1 is SQVTM, CDR2 ANQGSEA. The CDR3 runs to 12 residues. Here the CDR3 reads CSVDLGFYGYTF.

The chain employs TRBV29-1 and TRBJ2-5; TCRdb reports TRBD1, a call that lacks DNA to check it against. The CDR3 is made up of 15 amino acids. Germline lookup yields CDR1 SQVTM and CDR2 ANQGSEA. The CDR3 is CSVRKLDRETETQYF.

The rearrangement uses TRBV29-1 and TRBJ2-5. The CDR3 totals 11 residues. The germline gives CDR1 SQVTM, CDR2 ANQGSEA. CDR3: CSVVPKETQYF.

By frequency, this clonotype is medium-sized. The rearrangement links TRBV29-1 to TRBJ1-2. The CDR3 length is 16 residues. Germline loops: CDR1 SQVTM, CDR2 ANQGSEA. Here the CDR3 reads CSVAGESLLGNYGYTF.

The V gene is TRBV2, the J gene TRBJ2-1; TCRdb gives TRBD2 as the D gene, but with no DNA this cannot be confirmed. The CDR3 is 12 residues long. Per the germline V gene, CDR1 is SNHLY and CDR2 is FYNNEI. This CDR3 is CASSEIGGEQFF.

V and J are TRBV20-1 and TRBJ2-5. In germline, CDR1 is DFQATT, CDR2 SNEGSKA (reference sequence). CDR3 length: 14 residues. The CDR3: CSAGLWVIQETQYF.

Judged by frequency, this clonotype is medium-sized (0.01 to 0.1%). The chain joins TRBV4-1 to TRBJ2-4. Germline V gene sequence: CDR1 MGHRA, CDR2 YSYEKL. The CDR3 extends over 17 amino acids. CDR3 region: CASSQDFLVLAKNIQYF.

This clonotype is labeled medium-sized based on frequency. The gene calls are TRBV2 and TRBJ2-6. The CDR3 is 14 residues long. Germline V CDR1 and CDR2: SNHLY, FYNNEI. The CDR3 reads CASSTSSGANVLTF.

This chain uses TRBV29-1 with TRBJ1-1; no DNA is available, so the TRBD1 call from TCRdb remains unchecked. Germline assignment: CDR1 SQVTM and CDR2 ANQGSEA. CDR3 length: 15 residues. CDR3 residues: CSVGEGDRLNTEAFF.

The chain combines TRBV29-1 with TRBJ2-7; lacking DNA, the TRBD1 call made by TCRdb goes unchecked. CDR3 size: 12 residues. Germline-derived CDR1 and CDR2 are SQVTM and ANQGSEA. This CDR3 reads CSVRQGAYEQYF.

The CDR3 sequence: CASNHGGGTEAFF. The V call is TRBV6-5, the J call TRBJ1-1; TCRdb proposes TRBD1, but this gene call is untestable without DNA. The CDR3 is made up of 13 amino acids. Germline assignment: CDR1 MNHEY and CDR2 SVGAGI.

Considering frequency, this clonotype is medium-sized. This chain connects TRBV29-1 to TRBJ2-2; the D call from TCRdb, TRBD2, cannot be confirmed without DNA. There are 16 residues in the CDR3. CDR1 and CDR2 from the germline V gene are SQVTM and ANQGSEA. The CDR3 sequence is CSVEDLAGENTGELFF.

V and J are TRBV5-1 and TRBJ2-1; TCRdb's D call of TRBD2 is untestable without DNA. The CDR3 is 17 residues long. CDR1 and CDR2 from the germline V gene are SGHRS and YFSETQ. The CDR3: CASSPGLAGAGYNEQFF.

This clonotype is identified as medium-sized from frequency. The V call is TRBV7-2, the J call TRBJ2-1; TCRdb names TRBD1, which stays unverified in the absence of DNA. The germline gives CDR1 SGHTA, CDR2 FQGNSA. The CDR3 contains 13 residues. The CDR3 here is CASSLGPVGEQFF.

The V and J genes are TRBV4-3 and TRBJ1-5; TCRdb proposes TRBD1, but this gene call is untestable without DNA. Germline CDR1 reads LGHNA; CDR2 reads YSLEER. This CDR3 comprises 15 residues. The CDR3 here is CASSRDRTTNQPQHF.